Reported below is one TCR beta chain. This specimen belongs to a study of vaccination and CD4 T cells after COVID-19. Study background: Nasal swab PCR detected SARS-CoV-2 in convalescent patients; 8 or 9 had mild disease, one severe.

A single record per CDR3 protein comes from TCRdb applying MiXCR to the PCR reads. Of about 24,000 distinct CDR3 sequences listed, under 60% are singletons. This sequence originates from a human donor who had recovered from COVID-19. This material consisted of CD4+ T cells from blood, taken before SARS-CoV-2 vaccination.

CDR3: CASSQPGLVSYNEQFF. Here the CDR3 DNA reads TGTGCCAGCTCACAGCCGGGACTAGTCTCCTACAATGAGCAGTTCTTC. The chain links TRBV18 to TRBJ2-1; TRBD2 matches at 8 bases. Germline CDR1 is KGHSH and CDR2 is LQKENI. The CDR3 totals 16 residues. J lost 0 bases, V lost 4 bases, and 5 bases had no gene match.